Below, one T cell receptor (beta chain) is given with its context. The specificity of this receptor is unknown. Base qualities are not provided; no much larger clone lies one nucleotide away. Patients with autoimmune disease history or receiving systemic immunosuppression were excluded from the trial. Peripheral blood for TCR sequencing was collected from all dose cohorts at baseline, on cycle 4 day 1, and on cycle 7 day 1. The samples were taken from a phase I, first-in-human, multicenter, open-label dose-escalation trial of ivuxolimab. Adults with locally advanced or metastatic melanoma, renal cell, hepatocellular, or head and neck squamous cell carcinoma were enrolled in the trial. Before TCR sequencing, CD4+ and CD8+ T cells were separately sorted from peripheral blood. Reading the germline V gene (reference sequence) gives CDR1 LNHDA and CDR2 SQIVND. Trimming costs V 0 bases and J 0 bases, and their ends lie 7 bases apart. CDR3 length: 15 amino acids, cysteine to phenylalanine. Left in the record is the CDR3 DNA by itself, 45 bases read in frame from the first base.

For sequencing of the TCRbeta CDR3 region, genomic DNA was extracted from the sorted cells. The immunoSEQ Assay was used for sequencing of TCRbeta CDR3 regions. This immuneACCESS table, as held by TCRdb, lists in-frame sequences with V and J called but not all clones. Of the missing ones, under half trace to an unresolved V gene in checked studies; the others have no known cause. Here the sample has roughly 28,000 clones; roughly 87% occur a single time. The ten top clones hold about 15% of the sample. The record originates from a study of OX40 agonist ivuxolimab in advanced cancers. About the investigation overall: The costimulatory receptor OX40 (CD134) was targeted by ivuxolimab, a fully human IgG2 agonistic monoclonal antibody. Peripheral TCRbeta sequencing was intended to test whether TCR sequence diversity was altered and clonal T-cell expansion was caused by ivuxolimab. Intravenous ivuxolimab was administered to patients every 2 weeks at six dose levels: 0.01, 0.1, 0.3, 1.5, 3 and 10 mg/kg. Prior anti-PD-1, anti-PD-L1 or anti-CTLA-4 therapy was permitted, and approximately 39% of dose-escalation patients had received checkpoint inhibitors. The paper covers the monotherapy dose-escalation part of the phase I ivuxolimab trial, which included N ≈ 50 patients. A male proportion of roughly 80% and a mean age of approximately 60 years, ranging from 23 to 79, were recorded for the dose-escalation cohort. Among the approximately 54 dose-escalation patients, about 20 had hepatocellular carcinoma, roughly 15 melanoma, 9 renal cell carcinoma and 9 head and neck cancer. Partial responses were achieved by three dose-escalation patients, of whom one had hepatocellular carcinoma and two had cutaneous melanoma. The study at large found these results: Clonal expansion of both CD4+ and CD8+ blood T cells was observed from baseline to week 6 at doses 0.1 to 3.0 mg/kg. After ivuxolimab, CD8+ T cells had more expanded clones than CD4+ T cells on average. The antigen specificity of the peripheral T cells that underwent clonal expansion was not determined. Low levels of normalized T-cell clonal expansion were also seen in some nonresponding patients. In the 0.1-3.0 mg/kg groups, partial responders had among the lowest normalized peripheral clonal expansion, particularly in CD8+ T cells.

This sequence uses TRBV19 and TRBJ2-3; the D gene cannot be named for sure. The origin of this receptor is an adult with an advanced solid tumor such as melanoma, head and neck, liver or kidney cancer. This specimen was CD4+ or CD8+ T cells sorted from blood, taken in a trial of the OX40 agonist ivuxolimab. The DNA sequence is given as TGTGCCAGTAGTATAGACTTAGTGAGCACAGATACGCAGTATTTT. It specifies CASSIDLVSTDTQYF.